A single sample gave rise to the 23 T cell receptor beta chains below, sequenced in a study of T cell responses to AZD1222 COVID-19 vaccine. The table came from immunoSEQ multiplex PCR; TCRdb's copy has only in-frame clones and leaves some out. The repertoire holds 75,000 to 95,000 clones, with 70% to 90% as singletons. Sequenced here: peripheral blood, sampled on day 0 of AZD1222 vaccination. These receptors were collected from an adult in good health.

The genes are TRBV6-5 and TRBJ1-1, with D hard to call. The CDR3 is 14 amino acids. Germline V gene sequence: CDR1 MNHEY, CDR2 SVGAGI. V was pared by 0 bases and J by 2 bases, with 7 bases between. This CDR3 reads CASSYSHLNTEAFF. CDR3 nucleotide sequence: TGTGCCAGCAGTTACTCGCACCTTAACACTGAAGCTTTCTTT.

A few counts support this clone. The chain is built from TRBV2 and TRBJ2-5, with 7 bases matching TRBD1. The CDR3 runs 18 residues. Trimming took 4 bases from V and 3 from J; bases not matched to a gene: 17. The germline gives CDR1 SNHLY, CDR2 FYNNEI. Here the CDR3 reads CASSVGWETGRGKETQYF. Here the CDR3 DNA reads TGTGCCAGCAGTGTGGGATGGGAGACAGGGCGAGGAAAAGAGACCCAGTACTTC.

This clone was counted between two and nine times. The V and J genes are TRBV6-2 or TRBV6-3 and TRBJ1-1, with 11 positions matching TRBD1. This CDR3 has 13 residues. The germline CDR1 and CDR2 sequences are MNHEY and SVGEGT. Losses at the gene ends were 6 bases for V and 7 bases for J; bases not matched to a gene: 4. This CDR3 is CASSWTGGSEAFF. The CDR3 nucleotides read TGTGCCAGCAGCTGGACAGGGGGCAGTGAAGCTTTCTTT.

V usage is TRBV7-9 and J usage is TRBJ2-3; D is possibly TRBD1 (5 bases). This CDR3 contains 14 residues. Per germline, CDR1 SEHNR and CDR2 FQNEAQ (reference sequence). Trimming took 6 bases from V and 2 from J, leaving 12 bases between them. As DNA, the CDR3 is TGTGCCAGCAGTCAGGGCAGGGACACAGATACGCAGTATTTT. This sequence encodes CASSQGRDTDTQYF.

The rearrangement links TRBV7-2 to TRBJ1-2, with TRBD1 identical over 10 bases. Trimming took 1 base from V and 3 from J; bases not matched to a gene: 5. Per germline, CDR1 SGHTA and CDR2 FQGNSA. The CDR3 is 16 amino acids. CDR3: CASSLGGQGQDYGYTF. The CDR3 DNA follows: TGTGCCAGCAGCTTAGGGGGACAGGGGCAGGACTATGGCTACACCTTC. Combining the CDR3 with reference TRBV7-2 and TRBJ1-2 gives the whole variable domain GAGVSQSPSNKVTEKGKDVELRCDPISGHTALYWYRQSLGQGLEFLIYFQGNSAPDKSGLPSDRFSAERTGGSVSTLTIQRTQQEDSAVYLCASSLGGQGQDYGYTFGSGTRLTVV.

The chain has TRBV15 and TRBJ1-1, with 7 bases that match TRBD1. In germline, CDR1 is LNHNV, CDR2 YYDKDF (reference sequence). The length of the CDR3 is 15 residues. V lost 2 bases, J lost 2 bases, and 5 bases stayed unmatched. CDR3 amino acids: CATSRLQGRNTEAFF. CDR3 DNA: TGTGCCACCAGCAGACTACAGGGGCGTAACACTGAAGCTTTCTTT.

The chain couples TRBV18 to TRBJ1-2, with D maybe TRBD1 (5 bases). Germline V gives CDR1 KGHSH, CDR2 LQKENI. The CDR3 loop spans 13 amino acids. Trimming left V 2 bases short and J 4 bases short, with 8 bases between. The CDR3 region has the DNA TGTGCCAGCTCACCAGCGACAGCCTATGGCTACACCTTC. Its protein product is CASSPATAYGYTF. Drawing the rest from reference TRBV18 and TRBJ1-2, the complete variable domain is NAGVMQNPRHLVRRRGQEARLRCSPMKGHSHVYWYRQLPEEGLKFMVYLQKENIIDESGMPKERFSAEFPKEGPSILRIQQVVRGDSAAYFCASSPATAYGYTFGSGTRLTVV.

The CDR3 nucleotides read TGTGCCACCACATTCGGACAGGATTTCTACGAGCAGTACTTC. It specifies CATTFGQDFYEQYF. The rearrangement links TRBV24-1 to TRBJ2-7, with 7 nucleotides matching TRBD1. V was clipped by 8 bases and J by 3 bases; unmatched bases: 9. The germline gives CDR1 KGHDR, CDR2 SFDVKD. There are 14 residues in the CDR3.

This clone was counted a few times. The CDR3 nucleotides read TGTGCCAGCTCACTAGGACAGCCCTACGAGCAGTACTTC. The encoded protein is CASSLGQPYEQYF. The rearrangement uses TRBV18 and TRBJ2-7; a possible D gene is TRBD1 (6 bases). V lost 4 bases, J lost 2 bases, and 9 bases lay in between. Germline CDR1 is KGHSH and CDR2 is LQKENI. The CDR3 is 13 amino acids.

The CDR3 DNA reads TGTGCCAGCTCAGGATTACAGAACACTGAAGCTTTCTTT. It is translated as CASSGLQNTEAFF. The V call is TRBV18, the J call TRBJ1-1; D ambiguous. Between the trimmed V and J ends, which lost 5 bases and 1 base, there was a span of 8 bases. The CDR3 runs 13 residues. Germline V gives CDR1 KGHSH, CDR2 LQKENI.

J is TRBJ1-6 and V is TRBV12-3 or TRBV12-4; D not resolved. The CDR3 is 12 amino acids. Trimming shortened V by 3 bases and J by 4 bases, and 1 base separated the two germline ends. This CDR3 reads CASSFYNSPLHF. The CDR3, as DNA: TGTGCCAGCAGTTTTTATAATTCACCCCTCCACTTT.

This clone was seen more than once but under ten times. The genes are TRBV25-1 and TRBJ1-6; possibly TRBD1 for D (6 bases). The CDR3 contains 14 residues. The V end lost 2 bases, the J end lost 9 bases, and 11 bases lay between the germline ends. Germline CDR1 MGHDK, CDR2 SYGVNS. The CDR3 region has the DNA TGTGCCAGCAGTGAAGGGGGCAAAGGTTCACCCCTCCACTTT. The encoded protein is CASSEGGKGSPLHF.

This clone was counted a few times. V usage is TRBV9 and J usage is TRBJ1-5, with 7 bases identical to TRBD1. Germline V gene lookup returns CDR1 SGDLS and CDR2 YYNGEE. This CDR3 contains 16 residues. The V and J ends lost 4 bases and 9 bases, in that order; junction bases with no gene match: 16. CDR3 amino acids: CASSPGGPGPGGPQHF. In DNA, the CDR3 is TGTGCCAGCAGCCCCGGGGGTCCGGGACCAGGGGGGCCCCAGCATTTT.

The rearrangement uses TRBV9 and TRBJ2-5, with 8 bases that match TRBD2. Germline-derived CDR1 and CDR2 are SGDLS and YYNGEE. Unmatched junction bases numbered 5, after V lost 3 bases and J lost 1 base. There are 15 residues in the CDR3. CDR3 nucleotide sequence: TGTGCCAGCAGCGCCCCCCGGGGGGGCCAAGAGACCCAGTACTTC. Amino acid sequence: CASSAPRGGQETQYF.

V and J are TRBV6-2 or TRBV6-3 and TRBJ1-4; D is ambiguous. Trimming left V 5 bases short and J 0 bases short, with 10 bases between. The germline gives CDR1 MNHEY, CDR2 SVGEGT. This CDR3 has 15 residues. The CDR3 nucleotides are TGTGCCAGCAGTACCCTACTTGCAACTAATGAAAAACTGTTTTTT. This translates into CASSTLLATNEKLFF.

The chain employs TRBV6-1 and TRBJ1-5; TRBD1 is a possible D gene (5 bases). The germline gives CDR1 MNHNS, CDR2 SASEGT. The V end lost 2 bases, the J end lost 11 bases, and 19 bases lay between the germline ends. CDR3 length: 15 amino acids. Here the CDR3 DNA reads TGTGCCAGCAGTGAACCTGGGCAGGGATCCAGTACCCAGCATTTT. It is translated as CASSEPGQGSSTQHF.

The chain combines TRBV9 with TRBJ1-5; D is unclear. The V end was cut by 0 bases, the J end by 7 bases, with 14 bases between. Germline V CDR1 and CDR2: SGDLS, YYNGEE. The CDR3 length is 15 residues. The CDR3 DNA is TGTGCCAGCAGCGTAGGGGTCAGCCCTCGACAGCCCCAGCATTTT. Translating gives CASSVGVSPRQPQHF.

The rearrangement joins TRBV2 to TRBJ1-2; D gene ambiguous. The CDR3 is 11 residues long. Germline CDR1 is SNHLY and CDR2 is FYNNEI. The V and J ends lost 3 bases and 7 bases respectively, with 6 bases between them. This CDR3 is CASSDLGGYTF. The CDR3 nucleotides are TGTGCCAGCAGTGACCTAGGTGGCTACACCTTC.

The V call is TRBV6-1, the J call TRBJ1-1; TRBD1 aligns across 9 bases. The CDR3 extends over 14 amino acids. J was trimmed by 6 bases and V by 6 bases; bases with no gene match: 8. Germline lookup yields CDR1 MNHNS and CDR2 SASEGT. This CDR3 is CASRLTGGGPEAFF. Written as DNA, the CDR3 is TGTGCCAGCAGATTGACAGGGGGAGGGCCTGAAGCTTTCTTT.

This chain connects TRBV20-1 to TRBJ2-1, with D possibly being TRBD2 (6 bases). Germline CDR1 DFQATT, CDR2 SNEGSKA (reference sequence). Trimming took 3 bases from V and 7 from J, leaving 10 bases between them. The CDR3 is made up of 12 amino acids. CDR3 in amino acids: CSASEGRNEQFF. The CDR3 DNA sequence: TGCAGTGCTAGTGAGGGGAGGAATGAGCAGTTCTTC.

The rearrangement uses TRBV7-8 and TRBJ1-2, with no clear D. The CDR3 spans 14 residues. Between the trimmed V and J ends, which lost 5 bases and 8 bases, there was a span of 18 bases. Per the germline V gene, CDR1 is SGHVS and CDR2 is FQNEAQ. The CDR3 loop reads CASSARRLVQGYTF. The CDR3, as DNA: TGTGCCAGCAGCGCCCGCCGTTTGGTCCAGGGCTACACCTTC.

The chain has TRBV15 and TRBJ1-1; 7 bases are a match to TRBD1. The CDR3 length is 13 residues. Germline V gene lookup returns CDR1 LNHNV and CDR2 YYDKDF (reference sequence). Trimming cost V 5 bases and J 4 bases; bases outside gene matches: 4. Here the CDR3 DNA reads TGTGCCACCAGCCCCGACAGGGTCACTGAAGCTTTCTTT. The encoded protein is CATSPDRVTEAFF.

This clone was seen just once. The CDR3 DNA is TGTGCCAGCAGCTTAGTCCGGGAAAACTATGGCTACACCTTC. It translates to CASSLVRENYGYTF. This chain joins TRBV7-2 and TRBJ1-2; D gene unclear. Germline-derived CDR1 and CDR2 are SGHTA and FQGNSA. This CDR3 spans 14 amino acids. Between the trimmed V and J ends, which lost 1 base and 2 bases, there was a span of 8 bases. The full variable domain, rest sourced from reference TRBV7-2 and TRBJ1-2, is GAGVSQSPSNKVTEKGKDVELRCDPISGHTALYWYRQSLGQGLEFLIYFQGNSAPDKSGLPSDRFSAERTGGSVSTLTIQRTQQEDSAVYLCASSLVRENYGYTFGSGTRLTVV.